This T cell receptor beta chain comes out of a study of blood T cell repertoires in COVID-19. Trimming took 3 bases from V and 1 from J; bases not matched to a gene: 12. Per germline, CDR1 SGHDT and CDR2 YYEEEE. There are 17 residues in the CDR3. How the authors handled the data: It was from reference gene primer amplification that nucleated cell counts were estimated. Assay used: immunoSEQ multiplex PCR; TCRdb lists only in-frame clones, some missing. V and J calls and clone size follow that table, whereas D and trimming were derived from the DNA. The table includes under 250,000 clones, 80% to 90% detected once.

This rearrangement joins TRBV5-6 to TRBJ1-1; the match to TRBD1 covers 7 bases. Sequencing used peripheral blood. This receptor was identified in a woman aged 45-65 years with acute or convalescent COVID-19. As DNA, the CDR3 is TGTGCCAGCAGCTCGATTAAAACAGGGGCGAAGAACACTGAAGCTTTCTTT. This encodes CASSSIKTGAKNTEAFF.